These T cell receptor beta chains were read from a single sample in a study of OX40 agonist ivuxolimab in advanced cancers. Sequencing was performed with immunoSEQ multiplex PCR; in TCRdb, only in-frame clones are kept and a portion is missing. The table shows tens of thousands of clones, with around 90% occurring only once. This material consisted of CD4+ or CD8+ T cells sorted from blood, taken in a trial of the OX40 agonist ivuxolimab. All receptors come from an adult with an advanced solid tumor such as melanoma, head and neck, liver or kidney cancer. Each CDR3 is given with its conserved first and last residue. The D gene is left open where the match is weak. Clone size, where shown, is once, few, many, or a class for clones that have expanded.

D gene	J gene	clone size	V gene	CDR3 DNA	CDR3 protein
TRBD1	TRBJ2-7	-	TRBV29-1	TGCAGCGCTATCGGGACAGGGTCCTACGAGCAGTACTTC	CSAIGTGSYEQYF
TRBD2	TRBJ2-7	-	TRBV5-4	TGTGCCAGCAGCTTAGGGACTAGCGTCTACGAGCAGTACTTC	CASSLGTSVYEQYF
-	TRBJ1-5	-	TRBV11-2	TGTGCCAGCAGCTTAACAGGTCTGGGTAGCAATCAGCCCCAGCATTTT	CASSLTGLGSNQPQHF
-	TRBJ2-7	-	TRBV7-9	TGTGCCAGCGAAGGGCTGTCTTCCGAGCAGTACTTC	CASEGLSSEQYF
-	TRBJ1-2	-	TRBV7-9	TGTGCCAGCAGCTTAGAAGCCGGCTACACCTTC	CASSLEAGYTF
-	TRBJ2-7	-	TRBV27	TGTGCCAGCAGTTTATCCGGGAACGAGCAGTACTTC	CASSLSGNEQYF
TRBD1	TRBJ2-3	-	TRBV2	TGTGCCAGCAGTGTGGACAGGGGGCTCACAGATACGCAGTATTTT	CASSVDRGLTDTQYF
-	TRBJ2-7	-	TRBV27	TGTGCCGCCCGGGACTCCTACGAGCAGTACTTC	CAARDSYEQYF
-	TRBJ2-3	-	TRBV9	TGTGCCAGCAGCCGGCAAGCAGATACGCAGTATTTT	CASSRQADTQYF
-	TRBJ2-1	-	TRBV5-6	TGTGCCAGCAGAAAAGAGACCGCTTCCTACAATGAGCAGTTCTTC	CASRKETASYNEQFF
TRBD2	TRBJ2-5	-	TRBV11-2	TGTGCCAGCAGCTTTCTAGCGGGGGGCTCCCTAACCTCCCTTAACTTC	CASSFLAGGSLTSLNF
TRBD2	TRBJ2-3	-	TRBV4-3	TGCGCCAGCAGCCAAGATATGCGGGGGGCCACAGATACGCAGTATTTT	CASSQDMRGATDTQYF
TRBD1	TRBJ1-4	-	TRBV5-1	TGCGCCAGCAGCTCACACAGGGGGCAGAGTAATGAAAAACTGTTTTTT	CASSSHRGQSNEKLFF
TRBD1	TRBJ1-1	-	TRBV6-1	TGTGCCAGCAGTAGGACAGGGGAACCCAACACTGAAGCTTTCTTT	CASSRTGEPNTEAFF
-	TRBJ1-2	once	TRBV27	TGTGCCAGCAGCCTTGACCCTAAGGGGGGAATAGGAGGCTACACCTTC	CASSLDPKGGIGGYTF
-	TRBJ2-1	once	TRBV21-1	TGTGCCAGCAGCAAAGCGACCGGGGCCCACAATGAGCAGTTCTTC	CASSKATGAHNEQFF
-	TRBJ2-3	-	TRBV10-1	TGCGCCTTTCGTCAGCGGGCCGATGATACGCAGTATTTT	CAFRQRADDTQYF
TRBD1	TRBJ2-7	once	TRBV10-3	TGTGCCATCAGTGGGGACAGTCACGAGCAGTACTTC	CAISGDSHEQYF
-	TRBJ2-1	-	TRBV5-5	TGTGCCAGCAGCTTGCTGGATGAGCAGTTCTTC	CASSLLDEQFF
-	TRBJ1-2	-	TRBV10-3	TGTGCCATCAGCCCTGGGACGGACTATGGCTACACCTTC	CAISPGTDYGYTF
-	TRBJ1-1	-	TRBV28	TGTGCCAGCAGTTTACGATCGGGAAGGAACACTGAAGCTTTCTTT	CASSLRSGRNTEAFF
-	TRBJ1-1	-	TRBV10-1	TGCGCCAGCAGTGTATCTTGGCCCCCTACTGAAGCTTTCTTT	CASSVSWPPTEAFF
TRBD1	TRBJ2-3	-	TRBV4-3	TGCGCCAGCAGCCCTTCGACAGGGGATAGCACAGATACGCAGTATTTT	CASSPSTGDSTDTQYF
-	TRBJ2-5	-	TRBV27	TGTGCCAGCAGTTCGCCGCAGGCTTTCGACAGGTACTTGGAGACCCAGTACTTC	CASSSPQAFDRYLETQYF
TRBD2	TRBJ2-1	-	TRBV27	TGTGCCAGCAGTGGGCTAGCGGGGTGGAATGAGCAGTTCTTC	CASSGLAGWNEQFF
TRBD2	TRBJ2-7	-	TRBV25-1	TGTGCCAGCATTTCTAGCGGACTCTCCTACGAGCAGTACTTC	CASISSGLSYEQYF
-	TRBJ2-5	-	TRBV11-2	TGTGCCAGCAGCCCAGGGGAAGAGACCCAGTACTTC	CASSPGEETQYF
TRBD2	TRBJ2-1	-	TRBV4-3	TGCGCCAGCAGCCAAGATCGGGGGGGCTCCTACAATGAGCAGTTCTTC	CASSQDRGGSYNEQFF
TRBD2	TRBJ2-2	-	TRBV7-2	TGTGCCAGCAGCTTAAATCTGATGGGCGGGGGGCCTGGCGCGGAGCTGTTTTTT	CASSLNLMGGGPGAELFF
-	TRBJ1-1	once	TRBV9	TGTGCCAGCAGCGTAGGAGTGTCAGGGCCGAGCACTGAAGCTTTCTTT	CASSVGVSGPSTEAFF
-	TRBJ2-1	-	TRBV9	TGTGCCAGCAGCGTGTGGGGGTACAATGAGCAGTTCTTC	CASSVWGYNEQFF
-	TRBJ2-3	-	TRBV19	TGTGCCAGTAGTATAGATCTTCCAGGGGCTAGCACAGATACGCAGTATTTT	CASSIDLPGASTDTQYF
-	TRBJ2-7	-	TRBV5-1	TGCGCCAGCAGCTTGGCTAGCGACGAGCAGTACTTC	CASSLASDEQYF
TRBD1	TRBJ2-2	-	TRBV13	TGTGCCAGCAGCCCCCTCGGGACAGAGTACACCGGGGAGCTGTTTTTT	CASSPLGTEYTGELFF
-	TRBJ1-4	-	TRBV7-9	TGTGCCAGCAGCTTAGTAGTTAAAATGGCACCAGATGAAAAACTGTTTTTT	CASSLVVKMAPDEKLFF
-	TRBJ2-2	-	TRBV11-3	TGTGCCAGCGGGGACTCCCCCGTGTTCGGGGAGCTGTTTTTT	CASGDSPVFGELFF
TRBD1	TRBJ2-7	-	TRBV7-6	TGTGCCAGCAGCCTAGGGGGCGGAGGTTCCTACGAGCAGTACTTC	CASSLGGGGSYEQYF
TRBD1	TRBJ1-1	once	TRBV2	TGTGCCAGCAGTGGAACAGGGGGGAACACTGAAGCTTTCTTT	CASSGTGGNTEAFF
-	TRBJ1-2	-	TRBV29-1	TGCAGCGTAAGACAAGGGTCAAACTATGGCTACACCTTC	CSVRQGSNYGYTF
-	TRBJ2-7	many	TRBV11-2	TGTGCCAGCAGCTTAGCTTGGGAGAGCTCCTACGAGCAGTACTTC	CASSLAWESSYEQYF
TRBD1	TRBJ2-7	-	TRBV5-5	TGTGCCAGCAGCGGCCGGGACAGCCAAAAGCAGTACTTC	CASSGRDSQKQYF
TRBD1	TRBJ1-2	-	TRBV6-6	TGTGCCAGCAGCTACCTAGGGACAGACTATGGCTACACCTTC	CASSYLGTDYGYTF
TRBD2	TRBJ2-1	few	TRBV4-1	TGCGCCAGCAGCGCTTCCTCACTAGCGGGGGGAAGGAATGAGCAGTTCTTC	CASSASSLAGGRNEQFF
TRBD1	TRBJ1-4	-	TRBV18	TGTGCCAGCTCCCCCTGGGACAGGGGGCATGAAAAACTGTTTTTT	CASSPWDRGHEKLFF
-	TRBJ1-5	many	TRBV2	TGTGCCAGCAGTGATTTGGGGAGTAATCAGCCCCAGCATTTT	CASSDLGSNQPQHF
-	TRBJ1-3	-	TRBV6-1	TGTGCCAGCAGCGATAAGGTCGAATCTGGAAACACCATATATTTT	CASSDKVESGNTIYF
TRBD2	TRBJ2-7	-	TRBV11-2	TGTGCCAGCAGACCTCCGGGGGGGAAAACCTACGAGCAGTACTTC	CASRPPGGKTYEQYF
-	TRBJ1-3	-	TRBV27	TGTGCCAGCAGTCCGGAACACAGATCTGGAAACACCATATATTTT	CASSPEHRSGNTIYF
-	TRBJ1-5	-	TRBV28	TGTGCCGAAGCATCGAGACAGAGCAGTCAGCCCCAGCATTTT	CAEASRQSSQPQHF
TRBD1	TRBJ1-2	few	TRBV5-6	TGTGCCAGCACCCAGGGGGACTATGGCTACACCTTC	CASTQGDYGYTF
-	TRBJ2-7	-	TRBV11-2	TGTGCCAGCAGCTTAGTGGCAGGGGACTCCTACGAGCAGTACTTC	CASSLVAGDSYEQYF
-	TRBJ1-2	-	TRBV28	TGTGCCAGCAGCGACAGGTACTATGGCTACACCTTC	CASSDRYYGYTF
-	TRBJ2-7	-	TRBV9	TGTGCCAGCAGCGTTGGACCAGGGCCCTACGAGCAGTACTTC	CASSVGPGPYEQYF
-	TRBJ1-3	-	TRBV19	TGTGCCAGTAGTATCCCAGGGGCTGGAAACACCATATATTTT	CASSIPGAGNTIYF
-	TRBJ2-7	-	TRBV30	TGTGCCTGGAGTGGGACAGCTGCGTTCGAGCAGTACTTC	CAWSGTAAFEQYF